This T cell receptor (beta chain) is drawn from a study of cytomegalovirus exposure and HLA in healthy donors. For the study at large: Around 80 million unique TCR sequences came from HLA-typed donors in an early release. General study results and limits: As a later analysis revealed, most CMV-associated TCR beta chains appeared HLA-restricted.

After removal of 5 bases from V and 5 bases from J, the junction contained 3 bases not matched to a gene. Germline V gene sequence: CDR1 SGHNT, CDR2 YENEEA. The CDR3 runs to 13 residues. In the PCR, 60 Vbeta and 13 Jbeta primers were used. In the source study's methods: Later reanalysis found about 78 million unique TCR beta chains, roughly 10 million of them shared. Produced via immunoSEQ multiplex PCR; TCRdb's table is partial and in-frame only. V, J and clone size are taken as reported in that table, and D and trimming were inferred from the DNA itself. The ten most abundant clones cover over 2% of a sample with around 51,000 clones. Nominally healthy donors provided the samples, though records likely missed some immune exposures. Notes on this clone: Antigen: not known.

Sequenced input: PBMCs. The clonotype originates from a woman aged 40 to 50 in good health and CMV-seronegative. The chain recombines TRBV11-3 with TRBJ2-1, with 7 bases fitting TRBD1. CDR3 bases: TGTGCCAGCAGCCCTGGGACAGACAATGAGCAGTTCTTC. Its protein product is CASSPGTDNEQFF.